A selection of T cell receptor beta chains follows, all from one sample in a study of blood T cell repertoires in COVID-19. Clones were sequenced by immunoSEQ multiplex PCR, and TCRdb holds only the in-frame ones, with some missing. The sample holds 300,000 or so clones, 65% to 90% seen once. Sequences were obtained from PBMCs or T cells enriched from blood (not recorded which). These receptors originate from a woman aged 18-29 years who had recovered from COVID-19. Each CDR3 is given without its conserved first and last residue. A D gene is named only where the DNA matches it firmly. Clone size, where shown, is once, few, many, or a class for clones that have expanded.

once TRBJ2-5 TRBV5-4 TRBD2 ASSLRIGGDETQY
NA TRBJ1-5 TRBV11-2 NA ASSPGAGGGNQPQH
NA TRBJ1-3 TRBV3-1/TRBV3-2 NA ASSQVGHGGNTIY
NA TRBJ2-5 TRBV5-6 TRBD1 ASSLSPGQGLGETQY
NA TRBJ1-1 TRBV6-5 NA ASSPGDPEAF
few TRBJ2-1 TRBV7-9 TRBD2 ASSLDRRGERF
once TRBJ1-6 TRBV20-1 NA SASSPPSSYNSPLH
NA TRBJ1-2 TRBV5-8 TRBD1 ASSHRDRGYT
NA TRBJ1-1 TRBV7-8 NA ASSLEQGGFTEAF
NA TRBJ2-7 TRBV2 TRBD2 ASRYSGLVYEQY
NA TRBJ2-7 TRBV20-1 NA SASNDRNRDKYYEQY
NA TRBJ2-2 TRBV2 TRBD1 ASSEGQGDTGELF
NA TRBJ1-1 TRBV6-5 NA ASSSEAGTEAF
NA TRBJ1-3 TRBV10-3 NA AISGTGGPGNTIY
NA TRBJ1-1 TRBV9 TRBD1 ASSVLPGQGRGTEAF
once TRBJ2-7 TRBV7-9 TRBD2 ASSWTSGSYEQY
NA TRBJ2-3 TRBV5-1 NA ASSLHTSTDTQY
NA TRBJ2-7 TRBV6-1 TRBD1 ASSEAEWDRAYEQY
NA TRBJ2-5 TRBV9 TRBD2 ASSSGLAEVHETQY
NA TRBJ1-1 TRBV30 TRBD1 AWGGDSEAF
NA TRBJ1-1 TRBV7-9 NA ASSLGNRANTEAF
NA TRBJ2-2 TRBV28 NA ASSLRTGELF
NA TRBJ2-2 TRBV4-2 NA ASSQESLTGELF
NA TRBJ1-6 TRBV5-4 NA ASSSRTDSPLH
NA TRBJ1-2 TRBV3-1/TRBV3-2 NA ASSFRGGYDGYT
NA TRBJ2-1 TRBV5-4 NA ASRVEISDEQF
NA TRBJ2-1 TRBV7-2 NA ASSSFDMGPNNEQF
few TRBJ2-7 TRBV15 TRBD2 ATSRDHLADSSYEQY
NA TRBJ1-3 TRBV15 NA ATSRDRAPGNTIY
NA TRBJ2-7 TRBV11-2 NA ASSLASRGSYEQY
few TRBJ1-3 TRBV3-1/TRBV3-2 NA ASSLYSGVSGNTIY
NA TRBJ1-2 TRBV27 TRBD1 ASSHSPDRDGYT
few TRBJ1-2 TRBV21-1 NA ASSKGSHGYT
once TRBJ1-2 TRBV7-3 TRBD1 ASGMTGDYGYT
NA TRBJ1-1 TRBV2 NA ATGQYMNTEAF
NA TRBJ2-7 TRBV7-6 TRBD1 ASSLDLGQGQYEQY
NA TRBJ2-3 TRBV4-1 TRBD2 ASSQGLAGESTDTQY
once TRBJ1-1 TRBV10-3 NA AISESSRDLNTEAF
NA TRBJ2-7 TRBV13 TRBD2 ASSSWTSLQY
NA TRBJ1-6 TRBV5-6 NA ASSFDRNSPLH
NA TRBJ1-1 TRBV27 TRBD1 ASSRLTGAEAF
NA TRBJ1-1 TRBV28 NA ASKGDGNEAF
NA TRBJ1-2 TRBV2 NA ASRREVGNYGYT
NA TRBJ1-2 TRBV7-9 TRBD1 ASSPRGPLSYGYT
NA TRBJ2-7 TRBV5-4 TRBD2 ASSLGAGALYEQY
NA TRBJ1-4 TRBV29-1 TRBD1 SVVGQGATNEKLF